A single sample gave rise to the 4 T cell receptor beta chains below, sequenced in a study of T cell repertoires in cytomegalovirus infection. Which antigens these TCRs recognize remains unknown. TCRdb redid the calling of the reads with MiXCR, one entry per CDR3 protein. Of tens of thousands of distinct CDR3 sequences listed, 15% to 25% are singletons. The sample here was CD8+ T cells from cultured PBMCs, taken from culture after CMV antigen stimulation. The source is a human donor in good health (CMV status not recorded). Some clones in this sample may be carry-over from other donors' samples.

This clonotype was seen a few times. V and J are TRBV6-1 and TRBJ1-5; D gene ambiguous. CDR3 length: 13 residues. Between the trimmed V and J ends, which lost 7 bases and 4 bases, there was a span of 11 bases. Germline values: CDR1 MNHNS, CDR2 SASEGT. The CDR3 here is CASKLYLNQPQHF. The CDR3 coding sequence is TGTGCCAGCAAACTTTACCTTAATCAGCCCCAGCATTTT.

In this sample, this clonotype turned up many times. This chain uses TRBV11-2 with TRBJ2-5; TRBD1 aligns across 8 bases. In germline, CDR1 is SGHAT, CDR2 FQNNGV. The length of the CDR3 is 18 residues. V trimming: 1 base; J trimming: 2 bases; junction bases outside the gene matches: 12. DNA of the CDR3: TGTGCCAGCAGCTTAGCCCACCGACAGGGGCCGGAACAAGAGACCCAGTACTTC. Protein: CASSLAHRQGPEQETQYF.

This clonotype has more than one count but fewer than ten. This chain joins TRBV11-3 and TRBJ2-7; no clear D gene. The ends were cut back, 5 bases at V and 0 bases at J, with 11 bases in the middle. The CDR3 consists of 14 residues. The germline CDR1 and CDR2 sequences are SGHNT and YENEEA. CDR3 nucleotides: TGTGCCAGCAGCGGTACAGAAAGCTCCTACGAGCAGTACTTC. Amino acids: CASSGTESSYEQYF.

This clonotype was seen a handful of times. This chain connects TRBV30 to TRBJ1-2; TRBD1 might be the D (5 bases). The CDR3 consists of 12 residues. V lost 4 bases and J lost 7, with 13 bases in between. Germline lookup yields CDR1 GTSNPN and CDR2 SVGIG (reference sequence). DNA of the CDR3: TGTGCCTGGAACCTGGACACGAGTGGCTACACCTTC. It codes for CAWNLDTSGYTF.